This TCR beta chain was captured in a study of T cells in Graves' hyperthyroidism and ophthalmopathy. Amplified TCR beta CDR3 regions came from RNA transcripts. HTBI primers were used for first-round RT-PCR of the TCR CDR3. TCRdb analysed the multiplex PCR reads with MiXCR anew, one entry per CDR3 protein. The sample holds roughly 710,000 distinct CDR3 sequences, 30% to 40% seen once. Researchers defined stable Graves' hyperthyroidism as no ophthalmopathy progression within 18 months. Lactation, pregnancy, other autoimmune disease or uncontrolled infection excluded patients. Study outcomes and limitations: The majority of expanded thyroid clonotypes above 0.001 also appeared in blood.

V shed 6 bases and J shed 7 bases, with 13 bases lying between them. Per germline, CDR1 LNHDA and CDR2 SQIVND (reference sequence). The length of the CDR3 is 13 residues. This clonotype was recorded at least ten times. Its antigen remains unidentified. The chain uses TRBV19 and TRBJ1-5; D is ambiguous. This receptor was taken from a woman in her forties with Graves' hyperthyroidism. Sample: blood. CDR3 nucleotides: TGTGCCAGTAGGCGGTTTGAAGGGCAGCCCCAGCATTTT. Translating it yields CASRRFEGQPQHF.